The 10 T cell receptor beta chains presented below share a single source sample, sequenced in a study of cytomegalovirus exposure and HLA in healthy donors. The PCR had 60 Vbeta and 13 Jbeta primers. Method: immunoSEQ multiplex PCR; TCRdb's copy keeps in-frame clones and lacks some. This repertoire includes approximately 110,000 clones. Specimen: PBMCs. These receptor sequences come from a man aged 50 or older in good health and CMV-seronegative.

The chain uses TRBV7-9 and TRBJ1-1, with D possibly matching TRBD1 (5 bases). Germline CDR1 SEHNR, CDR2 FQNEAQ (reference sequence). The CDR3 is 13 amino acids. V lost 2 bases to trimming and J lost 1 base, with 5 bases between them. CDR3 region: CASSLQGNTEAFF. CDR3 DNA sequence: TGTGCCAGCAGCTTACAGGGGAACACTGAAGCTTTCTTT.

J is TRBJ2-7 and V is TRBV6-1, with D possibly being TRBD1 (5 bases). The V end lost 1 base, the J end lost 1 base, and 20 bases lay between the germline ends. CDR1 and CDR2 from the germline V gene are MNHNS and SASEGT. The CDR3 runs 18 residues. CDR3 coding DNA: TGTGCCAGCAGTGAAGTATGGGGCGGCCTCCACCTTTCCTACGAGCAGTACTTC. Amino acids: CASSEVWGGLHLSYEQYF.

V gene TRBV19 combines with J gene TRBJ1-1; 7 nucleotides match TRBD1. Germline trimming cut 5 bases from V and 3 bases from J; bases unmatched to any gene: 12. The CDR3 contains 16 residues. The V gene's germline CDR1 is LNHDA and CDR2 SQIVND (reference sequence). The CDR3 bases are TGTGCCAGTAGTCCGACAGGGTTGTTTTCCGACACTGAAGCTTTCTTT. It yields the protein CASSPTGLFSDTEAFF.

The V and J genes are TRBV25-1 and TRBJ2-3; 8 bases match TRBD1. CDR1 MGHDK and CDR2 SYGVNS come from the germline V gene. Trimming took 4 bases from V and 7 from J; bases not matched to a gene: 4. This CDR3 is built from 13 residues. CDR3 DNA: TGTGCCAGCAGTGTTCAGGGGGCATATACGCAGTATTTT. As protein: CASSVQGAYTQYF.

This CDR3 is CASSPSGQGKHEKLFF. The DNA for the CDR3 is TGCGCCAGCAGCCCGTCGGGTCAAGGAAAACATGAAAAACTGTTTTTT. The chain is built from TRBV4-1 and TRBJ1-4, with D uncertain. CDR3 size: 16 residues. The V and J ends lost 4 bases and 6 bases respectively, with 18 bases between them. CDR1 is MGHRA, CDR2 YSYEKL, per germline.

This chain joins TRBV9 and TRBJ2-3, with 7 bases that match TRBD2. The germline V gene has CDR1 SGDLS and CDR2 YYNGEE. Trimming removed 1 base from V and 4 bases from J; junction bases left unmatched: 9. The CDR3 is 16 amino acids. Written as DNA, the CDR3 is TGTGCCAGCAGCGTAAGCGGGGCTGGCATGCCAGATACGCAGTATTTT. Translated: CASSVSGAGMPDTQYF.

The rearrangement links TRBV30 to TRBJ2-2; 7 bases are shared with TRBD1. From germline, CDR1 is GTSNPN and CDR2 SVGIG (reference sequence). The CDR3 spans 14 residues. V shed 2 bases and J 2 bases; nucleotides not matched to a gene: 2. The CDR3 is CAWSRQGNTGELFF. For the CDR3, the DNA is TGTGCCTGGAGTAGACAGGGAAACACCGGGGAGCTGTTTTTT.

The chain combines TRBV19 with TRBJ1-1, with 8 bases lining up with TRBD1. V gave up 4 bases and J gave up 5 bases; unmatched junction bases: 6. The germline gives CDR1 LNHDA, CDR2 SQIVND (reference sequence). CDR3 length equals 14 residues. CDR3 protein: CASSTTGGSTEAFF. The DNA for the CDR3 is TGTGCCAGTAGTACTACAGGGGGTAGTACTGAAGCTTTCTTT.

The chain combines TRBV28 with TRBJ1-1; D unclear. V gave up 1 base and J gave up 3 bases, with 9 bases separating them. The CDR3 runs to 14 residues. The germline CDR1 and CDR2 sequences are MDHEN and SYDVKM. The CDR3 DNA sequence: TGTGCCAGCAGTTTATTTACCGGTTACACTGAAGCTTTCTTT. Translating gives CASSLFTGYTEAFF.

The genes are TRBV2 and TRBJ2-7; D possibly corresponds to TRBD2 (6 bases). Trimming cost V 3 bases and J 0 bases, with 12 bases left between them. Germline V gene data show CDR1 as SNHLY and CDR2 as FYNNEI. The CDR3 contains 15 residues. CDR3 nucleotides: TGTGCCAGCAGTGATGGGACTTTTAGCTCCTACGAGCAGTACTTC. Translated, it gives CASSDGTFSSYEQYF.